These 31 T cell receptor beta chains came from one sample sequenced in a study of pediatric ulcerative colitis. Using immunoSEQ multiplex PCR, the repertoire was profiled, and TCRdb retains in-frame clones only, with some absent. The profile shows 60,000 to 75,000 clones, 77% of them singletons. Sequenced input: blood. All receptors derive from a boy between 10 and 17 years old with moderate ulcerative colitis.

This rearrangement joins TRBV27 to TRBJ2-7; D possibly corresponds to TRBD2 (5 bases). V lost 1 base and J 4 bases, leaving 14 bases between the germline ends. CDR1 and CDR2 (germline): MNHEY, SMNVEV (reference sequence). The CDR3 consists of 15 residues. CDR3 DNA sequence: TGTGCCAGCAGTTTATATCTGGGAGTGGGATACGAGCAGTACTTC. Protein sequence: CASSLYLGVGYEQYF.

The V call is TRBV10-2, the J call TRBJ2-3, with TRBD2 identical over 7 bases. V was clipped by 6 bases and J by 0 bases; unmatched bases: 6. CDR1 is WSHSY, CDR2 SAAADI, per germline. The CDR3 has 15 residues. The CDR3 region is CASRRLGGSTDTQYF. CDR3 bases: TGCGCCAGCAGACGGCTCGGGGGGAGCACAGATACGCAGTATTTT.

This clone was picked up one time. V and J are TRBV16 and TRBJ2-7, with D unclear. This CDR3 comprises 13 residues. Trimming shortened V by 2 bases and J by 3 bases, and 8 bases separated the two germline ends. CDR1 is KGHSY and CDR2 is FQNENV in the germline V gene. The CDR3, as DNA: TGTGCCAGCAGCCAAGCGATAAGCTACGAGCAGTACTTC. Residues: CASSQAISYEQYF.

This chain joins TRBV6-5 and TRBJ2-5, with D perhaps matching TRBD1 (6 bases). Trimming cost V 0 bases and J 7 bases, with 15 bases left between them. The CDR3 sequence is 15 residues long. In germline, CDR1 is MNHEY, CDR2 SVGAGI. This chain's CDR3 is CASSYSLGVGATQYF. The CDR3 bases are TGTGCCAGCAGTTACTCGCTAGGGGTGGGGGCGACCCAGTACTTC.

V gene TRBV29-1 combines with J gene TRBJ1-2; TRBD1 agrees at 9 bases. CDR1 and CDR2 (germline): SQVTM, ANQGSEA. Trimming cost V 6 bases and J 7 bases; bases outside gene matches: 6. This CDR3 region has 12 residues. The CDR3 protein is CSVDRGWVGYTF. CDR3 DNA: TGCAGCGTGGACAGGGGCTGGGTTGGCTACACCTTC.

This clone has just a few counts. V is TRBV30 and J is TRBJ1-1; 8 bases match TRBD1. Germline values: CDR1 GTSNPN, CDR2 SVGIG (reference sequence). The CDR3 extends over 15 amino acids. J lost 0 bases, V lost 7 bases, and 10 bases had no gene match. This chain's CDR3 is CAFIPGQGLNTEAFF. CDR3 bases: TGTGCCTTTATCCCCGGACAGGGCCTGAACACTGAAGCTTTCTTT.

The chain employs TRBV7-2 and TRBJ1-4; 9 bases line up with TRBD1. Trimming at V came to 4 bases and at J to 5 bases, leaving 11 bases not matched to a gene. This CDR3 is 17 amino acids long. The V gene's germline CDR1 is SGHTA and CDR2 FQGNSA. The CDR3 DNA is TGTGCCAGCAGCTCGACAGGGGGAATGGCAGTAAATGAAAAACTGTTTTTT. Translated, it gives CASSSTGGMAVNEKLFF.

J is TRBJ2-5 and V is TRBV2, with a tentative D call TRBD1 (5 bases). The CDR3 is 14 amino acids. CDR1 SNHLY and CDR2 FYNNEI come from the germline V gene. The ends were cut back, 7 bases at V and 1 base at J, with 13 bases in the middle. CDR3 sequence (DNA): TGTGCCAGCAAAGCACAGGAGCTCCAAGAGACCCAGTACTTC. This translates into CASKAQELQETQYF. The whole variable domain, remainder taken from reference TRBV2 and TRBJ2-5, is EPEVTQTPSHQVTQMGQEVILRCVPISNHLYFYWYRQILGQKVEFLVSFYNNEISEKSEIFDDQFSVERPDGSNFTLKIRSTKLEDSAMYFCASKAQELQETQYFGPGTRLLVL.

This clone has a handful of counts. The J gene is TRBJ1-1, the V gene TRBV5-6; tentative D call: TRBD1 (5 bases). The V and J ends lost 7 bases and 6 bases respectively, with 16 bases between them. In germline, CDR1 is SGHDT, CDR2 YYEEEE. The CDR3 loop spans 13 amino acids. The DNA for the CDR3 is TGTGCCAGCCAGTCGGGGGGATCGGCTGAAGCTTTCTTT. Translating gives CASQSGGSAEAFF.

This chain joins TRBV2 and TRBJ2-5, with D uncertain. CDR3 length equals 14 residues. Trimming stripped 8 bases from V and 2 bases from J, with 15 bases between. Per germline, CDR1 SNHLY and CDR2 FYNNEI. In nucleotides, the CDR3 is TGTGCCAGCTCCATTCTCTTCAAGCAAGAGACCCAGTACTTC. Its protein is CASSILFKQETQYF.

V gene TRBV5-1 combines with J gene TRBJ2-7, with 8 bases lining up with TRBD1. This CDR3 is 14 amino acids long. J gave up 0 bases and V 4 bases, and 3 bases lay outside the gene matches. CDR1 SGHRS and CDR2 YFSETQ come from the germline V gene. The CDR3 DNA reads TGCGCCAGCAGCCCAGGACAGGGCTCCTACGAGCAGTACTTC. It yields the protein CASSPGQGSYEQYF.

The rearrangement links TRBV6-1 to TRBJ1-6; 8 bases agree with TRBD1. This CDR3 contains 16 residues. Trimming at V came to 2 bases and at J to 6 bases, leaving 6 bases not matched to a gene. Germline V CDR1 and CDR2: MNHNS, SASEGT. The CDR3: CASSELGQGLNSPLHF. CDR3 nucleotides: TGTGCCAGCAGTGAACTTGGACAGGGACTTAATTCACCCCTCCACTTT.

This chain links TRBV7-9 with TRBJ1-4; D ambiguous. The CDR3 runs to 12 residues. Germline lookup yields CDR1 SEHNR and CDR2 FQNEAQ (reference sequence). Trimming left V 4 bases short and J 16 bases short, with 16 bases between. CDR3 sequence (DNA): TGTGCCAGCAGCTCGGACCGACGCTACACGTTTTTT. The encoded protein is CASSSDRRYTFF.

The rearrangement links TRBV5-1 to TRBJ2-3, with 9 bases that match TRBD2. CDR3 length equals 16 residues. Germline CDR1 and CDR2: SGHRS and YFSETQ. V trimming: 0 bases; J trimming: 2 bases; junction bases outside the gene matches: 4. CDR3 DNA sequence: TGCGCCAGCAGCTTGGGGCTAGCGGGGAACACAGATACGCAGTATTTT. Protein sequence: CASSLGLAGNTDTQYF.

V gene TRBV2 combines with J gene TRBJ1-1, with no clear D. Trimming cost V 5 bases and J 7 bases, with 11 bases left between them. Germline V gene data show CDR1 as SNHLY and CDR2 as FYNNEI. This CDR3 has 12 amino acids. Here the CDR3 DNA reads TGTGCCAGCAGTTACAGCCTTATTGAAGCTTTCTTT. Its protein product is CASSYSLIEAFF.

The chain is built from TRBV2 and TRBJ2-7; TRBD1 agrees at 7 bases. Germline V gives CDR1 SNHLY, CDR2 FYNNEI. V was pared by 2 bases and J by 6 bases, with 10 bases of the junction left unmatched. The CDR3 totals 15 residues. In nucleotides, the CDR3 is TGTGCCAGCAGTGAATATGAGGGGGCGCCTGGCGAGCAGTACTTC. Translation gives CASSEYEGAPGEQYF.

The chain is built from TRBV5-1 and TRBJ2-7; D is perhaps TRBD1 (5 bases). Germline CDR1 and CDR2: SGHRS and YFSETQ. Trimming shortened V by 0 bases and J by 3 bases, and 16 bases separated the two germline ends. This CDR3 is 16 amino acids long. The CDR3 is CASSLGTSPLFYEQYF. The CDR3 coding sequence is TGCGCCAGCAGCTTGGGGACAAGCCCTCTCTTCTACGAGCAGTACTTC.

J is TRBJ2-3 and V is TRBV4-3, with D possibly being TRBD2 (6 bases). The CDR3 covers 18 residues. V lost 5 bases and J lost 5, with 26 bases in between. Germline CDR1 and CDR2: LGHNA and YSLEER. CDR3 region: CASSKNFPPGEYVDTQYF. CDR3 bases: TGCGCCAGCAGCAAGAACTTCCCCCCGGGAGAGTATGTAGATACGCAGTATTTT.

V and J are TRBV6-1 and TRBJ1-1; TRBD1 matches 8 bases. In germline, CDR1 is MNHNS, CDR2 SASEGT. CDR3 length equals 12 residues. Trimming cost V 8 bases and J 1 base; bases outside gene matches: 0. The CDR3 region has the DNA TGTGCCAGCGACAGGGGGAACACTGAAGCTTTCTTT. It is translated as CASDRGNTEAFF.

The CDR3 DNA reads as TGCGCCAGCAGCTTGGAGGGATACGAGCAGTACTTC. Translated: CASSLEGYEQYF. The chain couples TRBV5-1 to TRBJ2-7, with D unclear. Trimming left V 0 bases short and J 4 bases short, with 5 bases between. Looked up from germline, CDR1 is SGHRS and CDR2 is YFSETQ. CDR3 length: 12 amino acids.

This clone was found once. The rearrangement links TRBV7-9 to TRBJ2-1; 7 bases are a match to TRBD1. Germline values: CDR1 SEHNR, CDR2 FQNEAQ (reference sequence). CDR3 length: 12 amino acids. With V trimmed by 6 bases and J by 7 bases, 3 bases remained unmatched. The CDR3 loop is CASSLQGNEQFF. Here the CDR3 DNA reads TGTGCCAGCAGTCTACAGGGGAATGAGCAGTTCTTC.

V usage is TRBV5-1 and J usage is TRBJ1-1; D unclear. Germline V gene sequence: CDR1 SGHRS, CDR2 YFSETQ. This CDR3 comprises 14 residues. V was shortened by 3 bases and J by 11 bases, with 20 bases between the two germline ends. CDR3 in amino acids: CASSSIAGPGGAFF. The DNA for the CDR3 is TGCGCCAGCAGCTCCATAGCTGGTCCTGGCGGGGCTTTCTTT.

V gene TRBV5-1 combines with J gene TRBJ1-3; 10 bases match TRBD1. The CDR3 runs to 18 residues. Losses at the gene ends were 4 bases for V and 4 bases for J; bases not matched to a gene: 14. In germline, CDR1 is SGHRS, CDR2 YFSETQ. The CDR3 loop reads CASSLSIDRGLEGNTIYF. CDR3 coding DNA: TGCGCCAGCAGCCTTTCTATCGACAGGGGGCTTGAAGGAAACACCATATATTTT.

V gene TRBV4-1 combines with J gene TRBJ1-5; TRBD1 matches 7 bases. The ends lost 3 bases at V and 6 bases at J; junction bases unmatched: 8. The CDR3 is 15 residues long. Germline V gives CDR1 MGHRA, CDR2 YSYEKL. The CDR3 spells CASSQPRDRGQPQHF. The CDR3 DNA reads TGCGCCAGCAGCCAGCCCCGGGACAGAGGTCAGCCCCAGCATTTT.

The genes are TRBV19 and TRBJ1-4; 7 bases map to TRBD1. The CDR3 has 14 residues. The germline V gene encodes CDR1 LNHDA and CDR2 SQIVND (reference sequence). V was clipped by 3 bases and J by 5 bases; unmatched bases: 3. CDR3 nucleotides: TGTGCCAGTAGTATGGGGACAGTCAATGAAAAACTGTTTTTT. Encoded protein: CASSMGTVNEKLFF.

V and J are TRBV19 and TRBJ2-1; the match to TRBD2 covers 12 bases. The CDR3 runs to 18 residues. V gave up 1 base and J gave up 0 bases; unmatched junction bases: 4. In germline, CDR1 is LNHDA, CDR2 SQIVND (reference sequence). Written as DNA, the CDR3 is TGTGCCAGTAGTATAGCGGCTAGCGGGGGGGTCTCCTACAATGAGCAGTTCTTC. Its protein product is CASSIAASGGVSYNEQFF.

The chain employs TRBV30 and TRBJ2-3; no definite D call. In germline, CDR1 is GTSNPN, CDR2 SVGIG (reference sequence). This CDR3 has 12 residues. Trimming shortened V by 8 bases and J by 4 bases, and 13 bases separated the two germline ends. The CDR3 DNA follows: TGTGCCGGCACTCTAGGCGCAGATACGCAGTATTTT. Amino acid sequence: CAGTLGADTQYF.

V usage is TRBV5-1 and J usage is TRBJ1-1; D remains unclear. Germline CDR1 and CDR2: SGHRS and YFSETQ. Trimming left V 0 bases short and J 0 bases short, with 9 bases between. The CDR3 length is 15 residues. The CDR3 sequence is CASSLAPTMNTEAFF. Written as DNA, the CDR3 is TGCGCCAGCAGCTTGGCCCCGACGATGAACACTGAAGCTTTCTTT.

With regard to this clone: A read error is possible here, since a much larger clone lies one base away. The J gene is TRBJ2-7, the V gene TRBV7-6; no clear D. Looked up from germline, CDR1 is SGHVS and CDR2 is FNYEAQ. The CDR3 has 12 residues. Trimming left V 5 bases short and J 3 bases short, with 8 bases between. The CDR3 DNA is TGTGCCAGCAGCCAAGACGGCTACGAGCAGTACTTC. Translation gives CASSQDGYEQYF.

The table lists this clone with a few counts. The rearrangement links TRBV7-8 to TRBJ1-1; D is uncertain. Per germline, CDR1 SGHVS and CDR2 FQNEAQ. The CDR3 totals 14 residues. The V end lost 2 bases, the J end lost 1 base, and 8 bases lay between the germline ends. The DNA for the CDR3 is TGTGCCAGCAGCTTAACGTCGCGGAACACTGAAGCTTTCTTT. Amino acid sequence: CASSLTSRNTEAFF. Combining the CDR3 with reference TRBV7-8 and TRBJ1-1 gives the whole variable domain GAGVSQSPRYKVAKRGQDVALRCDPISGHVSLFWYQQALGQGPEFLTYFQNEAQLDKSGLPSDRFFAERPEGSVSTLKIQRTQQEDSAVYLCASSLTSRNTEAFFGQGTRLTVV.

This clone has just a few counts. V usage is TRBV19 and J usage is TRBJ1-5, with 9 bases aligning to TRBD1. V gave up 6 bases and J gave up 6 bases; unmatched junction bases: 6. The CDR3 length is 14 residues. Germline CDR1 and CDR2: LNHDA and SQIVND (reference sequence). In DNA form, the CDR3 reads TGTGCCAGTAGGACAGGGACAGGGCGTCAGCCCCAGCATTTT. Protein product: CASRTGTGRQPQHF.